This record covers a single T cell receptor beta chain. Its target is unknown. The data are from a study of Graves' ophthalmopathy and Graves' hyperthyroidism. Study in general: Absence of ophthalmopathy within 18 months of follow-up defined stable hyperthyroidism. Overall study findings and caveats: Most thyroid clonotypes with frequency above 0.001 were detected in blood too.

Amplified TCR beta CDR3 regions were obtained using RNA transcripts as template. The authors performed first-round RT-PCR with HTBI primers and then a second-round multiplex PCR. TCRdb re-analysed the multiplex PCR reads in MiXCR, keeping a single row per CDR3 protein. This table holds over a million distinct CDR3 sequences, less than 45% found once. The V gene end was trimmed by 7 bases and the J gene end by 6 bases; junction bases not matched to a gene: 10. The CDR3 length is 14 residues. CDR1 and CDR2 (germline): MNHEY, SVGAGI. V and J are TRBV6-5 and TRBJ1-1, with 8 bases fitting TRBD1. The sequence was collected from an adult man with Graves' hyperthyroidism. Sequencing input: peripheral blood or thyroid tissue (not recorded which). The CDR3: CASTSTGVVPEAFF. The CDR3 DNA sequence: TGTGCCAGCACCTCGACAGGGGTTGTTCCTGAAGCTTTCTTT.